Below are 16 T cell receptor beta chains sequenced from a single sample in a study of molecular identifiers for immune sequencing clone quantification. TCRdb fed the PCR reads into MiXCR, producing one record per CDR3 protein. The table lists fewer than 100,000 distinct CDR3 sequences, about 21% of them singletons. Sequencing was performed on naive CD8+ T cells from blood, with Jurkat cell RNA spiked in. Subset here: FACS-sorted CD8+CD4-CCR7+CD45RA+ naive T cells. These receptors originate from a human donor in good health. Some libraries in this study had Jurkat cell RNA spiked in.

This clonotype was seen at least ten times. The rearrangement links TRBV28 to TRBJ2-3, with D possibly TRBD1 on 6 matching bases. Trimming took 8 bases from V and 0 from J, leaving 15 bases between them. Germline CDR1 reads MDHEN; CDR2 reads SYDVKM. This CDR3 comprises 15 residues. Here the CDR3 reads CASGLRGLSTDTQYF. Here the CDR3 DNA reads TGTGCCAGCGGCCTGAGGGGGTTAAGCACAGATACGCAGTATTTT.

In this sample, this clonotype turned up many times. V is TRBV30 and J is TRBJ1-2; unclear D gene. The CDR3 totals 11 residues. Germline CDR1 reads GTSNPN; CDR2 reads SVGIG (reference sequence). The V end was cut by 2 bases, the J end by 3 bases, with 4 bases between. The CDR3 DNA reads TGTGCCTGGAGTCAAGACTATGGCTACACCTTC. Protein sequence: CAWSQDYGYTF. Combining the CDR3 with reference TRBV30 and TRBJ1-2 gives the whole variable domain SQTIHQWPATLVQPVGSPLSLECTVEGTSNPNLYWYRQAAGRGLQLLFYSVGIGQISSEVPQNLSASRPQDRQFILSSKKLLLSDSGFYLCAWSQDYGYTFGSGTRLTVV.

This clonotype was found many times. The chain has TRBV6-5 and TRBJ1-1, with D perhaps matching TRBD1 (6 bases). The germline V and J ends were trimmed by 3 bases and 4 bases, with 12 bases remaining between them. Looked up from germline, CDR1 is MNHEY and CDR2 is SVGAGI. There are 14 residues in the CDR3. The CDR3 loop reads CASSYDTGTTEAFF. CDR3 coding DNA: TGTGCCAGCAGTTATGATACAGGGACCACTGAAGCTTTCTTT.

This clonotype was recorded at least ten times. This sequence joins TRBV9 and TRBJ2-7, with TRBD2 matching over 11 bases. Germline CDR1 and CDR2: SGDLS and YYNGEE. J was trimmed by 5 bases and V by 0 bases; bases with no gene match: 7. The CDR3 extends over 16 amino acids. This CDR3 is CASSVDLLAGVDEQYF. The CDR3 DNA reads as TGTGCCAGCAGCGTAGACCTACTAGCGGGAGTGGACGAGCAGTACTTC.

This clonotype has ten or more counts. CDR3 loop: CASSLFLGGYEQYF. The CDR3 region has the DNA TGTGCCAGCAGCTTATTTTTAGGGGGCTACGAGCAGTACTTC. The chain couples TRBV13 to TRBJ2-7; weak D call: TRBD1 (6 bases). This CDR3 is built from 14 residues. Trimming removed 2 bases at V and 3 bases at J, with 11 bases between. Germline V gives CDR1 PRHDT, CDR2 FYEKMQ (reference sequence).

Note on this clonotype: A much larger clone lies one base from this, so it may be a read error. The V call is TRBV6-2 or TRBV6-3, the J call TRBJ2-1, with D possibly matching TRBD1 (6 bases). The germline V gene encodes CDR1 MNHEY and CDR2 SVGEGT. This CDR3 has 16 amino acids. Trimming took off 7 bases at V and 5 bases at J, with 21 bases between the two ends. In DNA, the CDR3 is TGTGCCAGCATCCCGTCCGTCGAACAGGGCGACAATGAGCAGTTCTTC. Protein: CASIPSVEQGDNEQFF.

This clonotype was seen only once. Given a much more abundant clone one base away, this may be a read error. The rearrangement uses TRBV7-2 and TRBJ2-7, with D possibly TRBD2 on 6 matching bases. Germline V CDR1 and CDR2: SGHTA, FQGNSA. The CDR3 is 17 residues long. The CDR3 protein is CAGSFVGQGLLTYEQYF. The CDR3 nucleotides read TGTGCCGGCAGCTTTGTGGGTCAGGGACTTCTCACCTACGAGCAGTACTTC.

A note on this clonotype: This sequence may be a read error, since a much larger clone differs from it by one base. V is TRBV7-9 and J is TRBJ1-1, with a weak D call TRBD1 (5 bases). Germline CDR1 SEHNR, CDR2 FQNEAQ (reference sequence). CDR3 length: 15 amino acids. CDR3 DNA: TGTGTCAGCAGCTTAGTGGAGGGGCCCCCTCCTGAAGCTTTCTTT. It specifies CVSSLVEGPPPEAFF.

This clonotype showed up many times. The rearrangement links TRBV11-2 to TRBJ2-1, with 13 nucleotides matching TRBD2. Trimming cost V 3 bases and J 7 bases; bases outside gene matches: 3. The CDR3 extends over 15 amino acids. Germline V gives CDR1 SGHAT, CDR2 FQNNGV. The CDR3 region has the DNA TGTGCCAGCAGCTTGTCGACTAGCGGGAGGAATGAGCAGTTCTTC. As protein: CASSLSTSGRNEQFF.

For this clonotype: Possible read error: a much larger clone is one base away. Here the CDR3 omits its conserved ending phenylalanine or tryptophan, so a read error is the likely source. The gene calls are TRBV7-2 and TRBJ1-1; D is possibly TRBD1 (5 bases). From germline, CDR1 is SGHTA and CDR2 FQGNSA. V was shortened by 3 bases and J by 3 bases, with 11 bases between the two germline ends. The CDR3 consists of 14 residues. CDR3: CASSFTGTYTEAFL. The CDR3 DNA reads TGTGCCAGCAGCTTCACCGGGACGTACACTGAAGCTTTCCTT.

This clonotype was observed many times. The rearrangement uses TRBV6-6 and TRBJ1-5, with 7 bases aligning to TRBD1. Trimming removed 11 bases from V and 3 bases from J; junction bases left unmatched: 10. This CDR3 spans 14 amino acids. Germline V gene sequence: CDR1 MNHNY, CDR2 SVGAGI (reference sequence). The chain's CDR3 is CAAWTGGFNQPQHF. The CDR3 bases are TGTGCCGCGTGGACAGGAGGATTCAATCAGCCCCAGCATTTT.

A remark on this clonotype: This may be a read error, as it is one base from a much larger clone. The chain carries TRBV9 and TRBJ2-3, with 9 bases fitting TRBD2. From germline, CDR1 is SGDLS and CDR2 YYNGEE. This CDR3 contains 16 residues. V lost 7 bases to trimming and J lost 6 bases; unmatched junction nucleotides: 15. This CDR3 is CASGILPGSGGDTQYF. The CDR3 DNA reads TGTGCCAGCGGCATCCTACCGGGTAGCGGGGGTGATACGCAGTATTTT.

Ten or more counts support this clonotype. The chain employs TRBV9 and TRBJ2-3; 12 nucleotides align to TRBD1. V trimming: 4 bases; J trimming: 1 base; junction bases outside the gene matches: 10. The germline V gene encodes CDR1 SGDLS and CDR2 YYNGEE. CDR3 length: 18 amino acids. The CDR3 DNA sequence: TGTGCCAGCAGCCATGTTATTGGGACAGGGGGCGGCACAGATACGCAGTATTTT. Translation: CASSHVIGTGGGTDTQYF.

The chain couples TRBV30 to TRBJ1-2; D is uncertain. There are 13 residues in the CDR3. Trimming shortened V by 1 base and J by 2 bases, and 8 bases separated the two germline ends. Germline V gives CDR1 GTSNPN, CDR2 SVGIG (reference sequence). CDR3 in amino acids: CAWSEIGNYGYTF. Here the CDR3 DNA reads TGTGCCTGGAGTGAGATAGGAAACTATGGCTACACCTTC.

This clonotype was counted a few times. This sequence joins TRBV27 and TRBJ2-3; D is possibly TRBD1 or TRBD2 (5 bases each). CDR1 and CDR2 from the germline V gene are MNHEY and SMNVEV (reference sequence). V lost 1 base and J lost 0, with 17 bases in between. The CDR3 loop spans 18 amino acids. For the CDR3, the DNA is TGTGCCAGCAGTTTATGGGGGACGGGATACCTTAGCACAGATACGCAGTATTTT. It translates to CASSLWGTGYLSTDTQYF.

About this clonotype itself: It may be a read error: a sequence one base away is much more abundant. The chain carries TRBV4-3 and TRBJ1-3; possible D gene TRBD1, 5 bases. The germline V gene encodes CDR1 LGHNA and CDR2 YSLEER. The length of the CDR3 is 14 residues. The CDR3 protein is CASSRGHIGNTMYF. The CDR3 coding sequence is TGCGCCAGCAGCAGGGGCCATATTGGAAACACCATGTATTTT.